Below, one T cell receptor beta chain is given with its context. Antigen specificity is unknown. The data are from a study of shared clonotypes between healthy human individuals. Study-level points and caveats: Clonotype sharing among donors likely depends on sequencing depth. Investigators collected only blood, and repertoires in tissues likely differ.

This CDR3 is built from 14 residues. The V end was cut by 0 bases, the J end by 2 bases, with 8 bases between. Germline CDR1 is SGDLS and CDR2 is YYNGEE. Sequencing was performed on unsorted PBMC DNA using ten immunoSEQ deep assay plates. This table comes from immunoSEQ multiplex PCR, and its TCRdb copy is limited to in-frame clones, with some not included. The sample contains a few hundred thousand clones, approximately 77% of which appear only once. This sequence originates from a woman in her forties in good health. Some clones in this sample may be carry-over from other donors' samples. This chain uses TRBV9 with TRBJ1-1; unclear D gene. What was sequenced was PBMCs. CDR3 residues: CASSVGGTNTEAFF. The CDR3, as DNA: TGTGCCAGCAGCGTAGGTGGCACAAACACTGAAGCTTTCTTT.